This T cell receptor (beta chain) comes out of a study of T cells after yellow fever vaccination. Findings and limits, study-wide: On re-exposure, the response was weaker but peaked faster, at day 5 versus 15. There was a possibility that FACS-sorted repertoires contained abundant clonotypes contaminating from the bulk population.

Via MiXCR, TCRdb re-called the 5' RACE reads, giving one row per CDR3 protein. The sample holds some 220,000 distinct CDR3 sequences, roughly 3% seen once. Trimming stripped 8 bases from V and 2 bases from J, with 19 bases between. Germline CDR1 and CDR2: KGHSH and LQKENI. The CDR3 runs to 16 residues. This clonotype came up a few times. Its matching antigen is unknown. The J gene is TRBJ1-5, the V gene TRBV18; maybe TRBD1 (5 bases). The specimen comprised CD4+ T cells sorted from PBMCs, sampled 10 days after the yellow fever booster vaccination. The clonotype originates from a man between 18 and 35 years old who received the YFV17D yellow fever vaccine. DNA of the CDR3: TGTGCCAGCACCTCACAGGCCTCTTGGCGCAATCAGCCCCAGCATTTT. Translating gives CASTSQASWRNQPQHF.